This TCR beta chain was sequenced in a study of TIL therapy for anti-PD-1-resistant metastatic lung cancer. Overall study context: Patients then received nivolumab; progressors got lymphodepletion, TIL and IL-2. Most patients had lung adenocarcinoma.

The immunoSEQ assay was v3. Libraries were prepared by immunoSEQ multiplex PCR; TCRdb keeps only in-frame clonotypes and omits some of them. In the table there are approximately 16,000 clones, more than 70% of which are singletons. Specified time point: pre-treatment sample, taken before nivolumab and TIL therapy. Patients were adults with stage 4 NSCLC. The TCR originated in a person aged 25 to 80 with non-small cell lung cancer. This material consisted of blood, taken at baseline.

The CDR3 here is CASRFNEKLFF. CDR3 in DNA: TGTGCCAGCCGTTTTAACGAAAAACTGTTTTTT. The rearrangement joins TRBV2 to TRBJ1-4; D unresolved. The V gene's germline CDR1 is SNHLY and CDR2 FYNNEI. Trimming left V 8 bases short and J 8 bases short, with 9 bases between. CDR3 length equals 11 residues.